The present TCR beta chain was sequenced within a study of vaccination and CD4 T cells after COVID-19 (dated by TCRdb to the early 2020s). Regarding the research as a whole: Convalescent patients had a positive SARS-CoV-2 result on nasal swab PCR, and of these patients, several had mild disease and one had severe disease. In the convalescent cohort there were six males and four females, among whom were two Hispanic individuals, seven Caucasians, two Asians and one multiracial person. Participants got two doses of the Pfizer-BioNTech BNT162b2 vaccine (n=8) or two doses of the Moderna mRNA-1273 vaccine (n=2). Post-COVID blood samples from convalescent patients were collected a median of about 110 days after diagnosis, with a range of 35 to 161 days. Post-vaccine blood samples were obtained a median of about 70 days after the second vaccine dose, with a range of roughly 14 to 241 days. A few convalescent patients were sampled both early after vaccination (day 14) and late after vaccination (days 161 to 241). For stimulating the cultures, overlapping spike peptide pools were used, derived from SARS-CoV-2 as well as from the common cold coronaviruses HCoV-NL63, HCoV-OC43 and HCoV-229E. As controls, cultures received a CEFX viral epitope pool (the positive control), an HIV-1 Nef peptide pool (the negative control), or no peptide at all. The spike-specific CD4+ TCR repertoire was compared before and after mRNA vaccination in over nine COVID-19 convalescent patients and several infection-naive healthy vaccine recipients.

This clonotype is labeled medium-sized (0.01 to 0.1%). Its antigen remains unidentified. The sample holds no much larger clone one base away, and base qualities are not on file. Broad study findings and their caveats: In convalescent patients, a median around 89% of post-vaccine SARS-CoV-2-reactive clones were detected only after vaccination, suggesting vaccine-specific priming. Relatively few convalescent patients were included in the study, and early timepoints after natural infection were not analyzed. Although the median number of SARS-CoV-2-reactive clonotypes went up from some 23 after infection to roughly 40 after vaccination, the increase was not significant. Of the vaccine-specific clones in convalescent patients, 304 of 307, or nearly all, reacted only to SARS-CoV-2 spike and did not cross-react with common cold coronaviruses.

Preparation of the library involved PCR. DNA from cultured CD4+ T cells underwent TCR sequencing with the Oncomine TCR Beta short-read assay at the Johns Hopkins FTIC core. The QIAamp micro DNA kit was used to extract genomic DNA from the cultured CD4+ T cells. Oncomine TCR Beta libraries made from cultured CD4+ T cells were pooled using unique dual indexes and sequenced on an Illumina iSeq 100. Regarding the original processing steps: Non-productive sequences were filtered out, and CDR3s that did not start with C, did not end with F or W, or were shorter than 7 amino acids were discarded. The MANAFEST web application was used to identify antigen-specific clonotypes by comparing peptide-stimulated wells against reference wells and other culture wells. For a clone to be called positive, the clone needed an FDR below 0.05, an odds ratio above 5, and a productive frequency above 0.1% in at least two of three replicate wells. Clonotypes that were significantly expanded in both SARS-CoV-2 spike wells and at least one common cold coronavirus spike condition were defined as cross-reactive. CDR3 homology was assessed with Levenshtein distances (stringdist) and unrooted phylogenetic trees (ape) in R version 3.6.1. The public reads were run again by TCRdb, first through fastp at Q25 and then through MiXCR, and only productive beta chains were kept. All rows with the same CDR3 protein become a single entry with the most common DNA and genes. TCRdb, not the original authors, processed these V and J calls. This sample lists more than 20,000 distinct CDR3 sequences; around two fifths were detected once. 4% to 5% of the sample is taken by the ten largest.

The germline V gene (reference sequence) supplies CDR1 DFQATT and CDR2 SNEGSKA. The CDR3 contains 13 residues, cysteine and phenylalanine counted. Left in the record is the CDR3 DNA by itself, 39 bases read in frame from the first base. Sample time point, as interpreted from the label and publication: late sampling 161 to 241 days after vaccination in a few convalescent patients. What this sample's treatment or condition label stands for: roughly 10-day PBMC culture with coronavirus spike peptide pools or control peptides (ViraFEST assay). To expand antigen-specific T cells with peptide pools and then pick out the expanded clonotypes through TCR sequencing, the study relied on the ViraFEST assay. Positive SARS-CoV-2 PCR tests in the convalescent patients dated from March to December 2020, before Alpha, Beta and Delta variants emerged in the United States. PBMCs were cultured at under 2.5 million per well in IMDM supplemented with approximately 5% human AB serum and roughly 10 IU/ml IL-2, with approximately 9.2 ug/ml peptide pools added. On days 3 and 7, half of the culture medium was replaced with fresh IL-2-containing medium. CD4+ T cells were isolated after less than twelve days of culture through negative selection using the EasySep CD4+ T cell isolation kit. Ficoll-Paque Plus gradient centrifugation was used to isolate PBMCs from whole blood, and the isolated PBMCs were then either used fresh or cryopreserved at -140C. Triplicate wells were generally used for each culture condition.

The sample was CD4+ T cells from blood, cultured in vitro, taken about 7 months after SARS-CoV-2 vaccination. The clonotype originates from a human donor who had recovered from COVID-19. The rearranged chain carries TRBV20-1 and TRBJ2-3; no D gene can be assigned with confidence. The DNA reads TGCAGGTGTTCAGCACTTCGCACAGATACGCAGTATTTT. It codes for CRCSALRTDTQYF.